Listed here are 5 T cell receptor beta chains from one sample, sequenced in a study of Graves' ophthalmopathy and Graves' hyperthyroidism. As the template, RNA transcripts were used to amplify TCR beta CDR3 regions. Following a first-round RT-PCR that used HTBI primers, a second-round multiplex PCR was carried out. In TCRdb, the multiplex PCR reads were re-called with MiXCR into one record per CDR3 protein. The table includes about 39,000 distinct CDR3 sequences, approximately 53% detected once. Specimen: peripheral blood. The receptors were gathered from an adult woman with stable Graves' hyperthyroidism.

The genes are TRBV7-9 and TRBJ2-7; 10 nucleotides match TRBD2. The germline gives CDR1 SEHNR, CDR2 FQNEAQ (reference sequence). J gave up 6 bases and V 6 bases, and 5 bases lay outside the gene matches. The CDR3 has 13 amino acids. In nucleotides, the CDR3 is TGTGCCAGCAGTGCTAGCGGGGGACGCGAGCAGTACTTC. Translated: CASSASGGREQYF.

In this sample, this clonotype turned up many times. J is TRBJ2-5 and V is TRBV14; 9 positions agree with TRBD1. This CDR3 has 14 residues. Trimming at V came to 5 bases and at J to 3 bases, leaving 4 bases not matched to a gene. The germline V gene has CDR1 SGHDN and CDR2 FVKESK. The CDR3 nucleotides are TGTGCCAGCAGCACCCGGGACAGGGAAGAGACCCAGTACTTC. Its protein is CASSTRDREETQYF.

V gene TRBV9 combines with J gene TRBJ1-1; 9 positions match TRBD1. Germline-derived CDR1 and CDR2 are SGDLS and YYNGEE. The V and J ends lost 4 bases and 9 bases, in that order; junction bases with no gene match: 4. The CDR3 is made up of 12 amino acids. CDR3 in amino acids: CASSPGTGKAFF. The CDR3 DNA follows: TGTGCCAGCAGCCCCGGGACAGGGAAAGCTTTCTTT.

Ten or more counts support this clonotype. J is TRBJ2-7 and V is TRBV18, with D hard to call. The V gene lost 6 bases and the J gene lost 7 bases, with 19 bases spanning the gap. Germline CDR1 reads KGHSH; CDR2 reads LQKENI. CDR3 length: 14 residues. CDR3 region: CASSLFEAPHEQYF. The CDR3 nucleotides are TGTGCCAGCTCTCTTTTTGAGGCCCCTCATGAGCAGTACTTC. The full variable domain, its missing parts supplied by reference TRBV18 and TRBJ2-7, is NAGVMQNPRHLVRRRGQEARLRCSPMKGHSHVYWYRQLPEEGLKFMVYLQKENIIDESGMPKERFSAEFPKEGPSILRIQQVVRGDSAAYFCASSLFEAPHEQYFGPGTRLTVT.

In this sample, this clonotype turned up many times. This may be a read error, as it is one base from a much larger clone. The chain links TRBV5-1 to TRBJ2-5, with D possibly TRBD2 on 5 matching bases. The CDR3 runs to 15 residues. CDR1 is SGHRS and CDR2 is YFSETQ in the germline V gene. This CDR3 reads CTSSSLPGDKETQYF. The DNA of the CDR3 is TGCACCAGCAGCTCCCTGCCCGGGGATAAAGAGACCCAGTACTTC.